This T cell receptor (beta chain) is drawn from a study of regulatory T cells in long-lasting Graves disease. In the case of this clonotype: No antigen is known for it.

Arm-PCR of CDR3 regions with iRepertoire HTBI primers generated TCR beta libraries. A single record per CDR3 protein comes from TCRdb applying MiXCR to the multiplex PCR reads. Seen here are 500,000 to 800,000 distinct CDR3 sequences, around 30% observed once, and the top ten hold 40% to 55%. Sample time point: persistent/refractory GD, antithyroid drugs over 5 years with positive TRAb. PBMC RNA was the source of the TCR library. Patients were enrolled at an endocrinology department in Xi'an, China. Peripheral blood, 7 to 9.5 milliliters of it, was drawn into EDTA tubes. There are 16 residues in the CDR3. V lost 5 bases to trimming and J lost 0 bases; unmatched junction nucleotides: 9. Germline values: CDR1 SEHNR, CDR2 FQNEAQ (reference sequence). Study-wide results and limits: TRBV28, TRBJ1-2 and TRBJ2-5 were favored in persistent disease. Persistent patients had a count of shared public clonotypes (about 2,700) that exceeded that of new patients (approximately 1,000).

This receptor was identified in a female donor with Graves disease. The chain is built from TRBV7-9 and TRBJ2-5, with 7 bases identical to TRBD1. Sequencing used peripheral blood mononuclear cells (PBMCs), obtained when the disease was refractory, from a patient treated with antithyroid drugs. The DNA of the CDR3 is TGTGCCAGCAGCGAGGACAGGTCTTTGTACCAAGAGACCCAGTACTTC. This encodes CASSEDRSLYQETQYF. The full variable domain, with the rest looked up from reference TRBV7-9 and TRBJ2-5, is DTGVSQNPRHKITKRGQNVTFRCDPISEHNRLYWYRQTLGQGPEFLTYFQNEAQLEKSRLLSDRFSAERPKGSFSTLEIQRTEQGDSAMYLCASSEDRSLYQETQYFGPGTRLLVL.